Listed below are T cell receptor beta chains from one sample, sequenced in a study of regulatory T cells in long-lasting Graves disease. TCRdb analysed the multiplex PCR reads with MiXCR anew, one entry per CDR3 protein. The sample lists some 230,000 distinct CDR3 sequences; 18% were seen once. The material sequenced was peripheral blood mononuclear cells (PBMCs), taken at new diagnosis, from a patient treated with antithyroid drugs. The receptors originated from a female donor with Graves disease. Both conserved end residues are part of each CDR3. D genes are given only for firm matches. Size is omitted from some rows. Given values are once, few, many or a class for expanded clones.

J gene	D gene	V gene	CDR3 length	clone size	CDR3 DNA	CDR3 protein
TRBJ2-5	.	TRBV3-1	15	many	TGTGCCAGCAGCCGAGGGGGTGGCGGTTGGGAGACCCAGTACTTC	CASSRGGGGWETQYF
TRBJ2-2	TRBD2	TRBV9	16	.	TGTGCCAGCAGCGCGGGACTAGCAGCGAACACCGGGGAGCTGTTTTTT	CASSAGLAANTGELFF
TRBJ1-1	.	TRBV7-2	13	many	TGTGCCAGCAGCCCGTACCAGGGCCCTGAAGCTTTCTTT	CASSPYQGPEAFF
TRBJ1-2	.	TRBV6-5	14	many	TGTGCCAGCAGTTTGGGAACGGTAGACTATGGCTACACCTTC	CASSLGTVDYGYTF
TRBJ2-2	.	TRBV19	14	few	TGTGCCAGTAGTGTGCTAGGATCAACCGGGGAGCTGTTTTTT	CASSVLGSTGELFF
TRBJ1-2	.	TRBV4-2	14	many	TGTGCCAGCAGCCAAGATGACGGTAACTATGGCTACACCTTC	CASSQDDGNYGYTF
TRBJ2-5	.	TRBV2	14	once	TGTGCCAGCAGCGCCCTGGGGGACTCGGAGACCCAGTACTTC	CASSALGDSETQYF
TRBJ2-3	.	TRBV4-1	13	few	TGCGCCAGCAGCCAAGGTGGCCACGATACGCAGTATTTT	CASSQGGHDTQYF
TRBJ1-2	.	TRBV12-3/TRBV12-4	12	many	TGTGCCAGCACCAGGGACATTTTTGGCTACACCTTC	CASTRDIFGYTF
TRBJ1-4	TRBD1	TRBV12-3/TRBV12-4	16	many	TGTGCCAGCAGCGGGACAGGGGGAGCCCAAAATGAAAAACTGTTTTTT	CASSGTGGAQNEKLFF
TRBJ1-2	.	TRBV19	15	many	TGTGCCAGTAGTAGAACGCCGGGTCGCAACTATGGCTACACCTTC	CASSRTPGRNYGYTF